This T cell receptor (beta chain) came from a study of T-cell reconstitution after alpha-beta-depleted transplantation in children. Germline V gene data show CDR1 as MDHEN and CDR2 as SYDVKM. Trimming took 1 base from V and 0 from J; bases not matched to a gene: 14. This CDR3 contains 20 residues. Preparation of the TCRbeta library used unique molecular identifiers. One entry per CDR3 protein results from TCRdb running MiXCR on the PCR reads. The sample carries fewer than 700,000 distinct CDR3 sequences, 10% to 15% recorded once. The rearrangement links TRBV28 to TRBJ2-1, with 8 bases aligning to TRBD2. The sample was PBMCs, mostly from graft donor cells, taken 360 days after TCRalphabeta/CD19-depleted stem cell transplant. The receptor was derived from a male patient younger than 18 who had a stem cell transplant for acute myeloid leukemia, so the T cells may come from the graft donor. CDR3 residues: CASSLFVLGGRTSSYNEQFF. As DNA, the CDR3 is TGTGCCAGCAGTTTATTTGTCCTGGGCGGGAGGACTAGCTCCTACAATGAGCAGTTCTTC.